One and the same sample provided the 32 T cell receptor beta chains below, sequenced in a study of shared clonotypes between healthy human individuals. Data came from immunoSEQ multiplex PCR; TCRdb stores just in-frame clones and leaves some out. The sample carries around 510,000 clones, approximately 94% recorded once. Sequencing was done on a sample of naive CD4+ T cells sorted from blood. Subset: CD45RA+ positively selected. These receptors were obtained from a woman aged 30 to 39 in good health.

The chain uses TRBV4-1 and TRBJ2-2; 7 bases map to TRBD2. This CDR3 is built from 17 residues. Germline V gene lookup returns CDR1 MGHRA and CDR2 YSYEKL. Trimming at V came to 1 base and at J to 5 bases, leaving 10 bases not matched to a gene. The CDR3 spells CASSQGNGRTRTGELFF. The DNA for the CDR3 is TGCGCCAGCAGCCAAGGAAACGGGAGGACCAGAACCGGGGAGCTGTTTTTT.

CDR3 residues: CASSLQGADEHF. The CDR3 DNA follows: TGTGCCAGCAGTTTGCAGGGGGCGGACGAGCATTTT. The V and J genes are TRBV28 and TRBJ1-5; 8 positions match TRBD1. The V gene's germline CDR1 is MDHEN and CDR2 SYDVKM. This CDR3 is built from 12 residues. With V trimmed by 3 bases and J by 14 bases, 6 bases remained unmatched.

This chain joins TRBV2 and TRBJ1-6; D is ambiguous. The V gene lost 6 bases and the J gene lost 6 bases, with 9 bases spanning the gap. CDR1 and CDR2 from the germline V gene are SNHLY and FYNNEI. The CDR3 loop spans 13 amino acids. CDR3: CASRRFPNSPLHF. The CDR3 region has the DNA TGTGCCAGCAGACGGTTCCCTAATTCACCCCTCCACTTT.

V is TRBV6-6 and J is TRBJ1-1, with a possible D match to TRBD1 (6 bases). Germline CDR1 and CDR2: MNHNY and SVGAGI (reference sequence). V gave up 4 bases and J gave up 3 bases, with 9 bases separating them. The CDR3 runs to 13 residues. CDR3 in DNA: TGTGCCAGCAGTTTTCGGACAGACACTGAAGCTTTCTTT. Translated: CASSFRTDTEAFF.

The CDR3 nucleotides read TGTGCCAGCAGCAAAGGGGACAATCAGCCCCAGCATTTT. Translated: CASSKGDNQPQHF. V and J are TRBV11-2 and TRBJ1-5, with D tentatively TRBD1 (5 bases). Trimming removed 5 bases from V and 3 bases from J, with 8 bases in between. Germline V gives CDR1 SGHAT, CDR2 FQNNGV. The CDR3 sequence is 13 residues long. Drawing the rest from reference TRBV11-2 and TRBJ1-5, the complete variable domain is EAGVAQSPRYKIIEKRQSVAFWCNPISGHATLYWYQQILGQGPKLLIQFQNNGVVDDSQLPKDRFSAERLKGVDSTLKIQPAKLEDSAVYLCASSKGDNQPQHFGDGTRLSIL.

This clone was picked up a small number of times. The chain links TRBV10-3 to TRBJ1-2, with unresolved D. CDR3 size: 12 residues. Germline V lookup: CDR1 ENHRY, CDR2 SYGVKD. V lost 4 bases, J lost 4 bases, and 7 bases lay in between. The CDR3, as DNA: TGTGCCATCAGTGGGACCCGCTATGGCTACACCTTC. It is translated as CAISGTRYGYTF.

The chain links TRBV2 to TRBJ2-3; no definite D call. V lost 2 bases, J lost 4 bases, and 4 bases lay in between. This CDR3 is built from 12 residues. Germline CDR1 is SNHLY and CDR2 is FYNNEI. The CDR3 DNA follows: TGTGCCAGCAGTGAAAGGCCAGATACGCAGTATTTT. Translated, it gives CASSERPDTQYF.

V gene TRBV29-1 combines with J gene TRBJ2-3; 8 nucleotides agree with TRBD2. Germline V gene sequence: CDR1 SQVTM, CDR2 ANQGSEA. The CDR3 is 13 residues long. Trimming took 4 bases from V and 4 from J; bases not matched to a gene: 4. The DNA for the CDR3 is TGCAGCGTTGCCGGGAGGGGCGCAGATACGCAGTATTTT. Its protein is CSVAGRGADTQYF.

V and J are TRBV5-1 and TRBJ2-2, with TRBD2 identical over 13 bases. CDR3 length: 18 amino acids. V dropped 4 bases and J dropped 5; count of bases not matched to a gene: 11. Germline V CDR1 and CDR2: SGHRS, YFSETQ. CDR3 nucleotide sequence: TGCGCCAGCAGCCCATGGACTAGCGGGAGTTTGGGGACCGGGGAGCTGTTTTTT. It codes for CASSPWTSGSLGTGELFF.

J is TRBJ2-7 and V is TRBV11-2, with 13 positions matching TRBD2. Germline V gene data show CDR1 as SGHAT and CDR2 as FQNNGV. Germline trimming cut 1 base from V and 2 bases from J; bases unmatched to any gene: 2. This CDR3 comprises 16 residues. The CDR3 DNA follows: TGTGCCAGCAGCTTAGGGACTAGCGGGGGAGCCTACGAGCAGTACTTC. Translation gives CASSLGTSGGAYEQYF.

V gene TRBV6-1 combines with J gene TRBJ1-4; no definite D call. The germline gives CDR1 MNHNS, CDR2 SASEGT. CDR3 length: 15 amino acids. The V gene lost 2 bases and the J gene lost 4 bases, with 11 bases spanning the gap. CDR3 residues: CASSETGSINEKLFF. DNA for the CDR3: TGTGCCAGCAGTGAAACGGGCAGCATTAATGAAAAACTGTTTTTT.

The genes are TRBV30 and TRBJ2-1; TRBD1 agrees at 9 bases. Germline trimming cut 1 base from V and 0 bases from J; bases unmatched to any gene: 13. CDR1 and CDR2 (germline): GTSNPN, SVGIG (reference sequence). The CDR3 contains 19 residues. The DNA of the CDR3 is TGTGCCTGGAGTGGTCAGGGACAGGGCCAATTTAGCTCCTACAATGAGCAGTTCTTC. It encodes CAWSGQGQGQFSSYNEQFF.

The V and J genes are TRBV19 and TRBJ1-4; perhaps TRBD1 as D (5 bases). Trimming took 5 bases from V and 5 from J, leaving 15 bases between them. Germline values: CDR1 LNHDA, CDR2 SQIVND (reference sequence). The CDR3 is made up of 15 amino acids. The CDR3: CASSGQTGWNEKLFF. The DNA for the CDR3 is TGTGCCAGTAGTGGACAAACCGGATGGAATGAAAAACTGTTTTTT.

The rearrangement links TRBV5-6 to TRBJ2-1; TRBD2 aligns across 13 bases. The CDR3 length is 15 residues. The J segment lost 7 bases and the V segment lost 4 bases, leaving 5 bases of the junction unmatched. Germline CDR1 SGHDT, CDR2 YYEEEE. This CDR3 is CASSPWTSGRNEQFF. CDR3 coding DNA: TGTGCCAGCAGCCCTTGGACTAGCGGGAGAAATGAGCAGTTCTTC.

This rearrangement joins TRBV11-1 to TRBJ2-1; TRBD2 matches 8 bases. The germline CDR1 and CDR2 sequences are SGHAT and FQDESV (reference sequence). The CDR3 length is 14 residues. V was clipped by 4 bases and J by 8 bases; unmatched bases: 7. In DNA, the CDR3 is TGTGCCAGCAGCTCACCGGGACTAGAAGATGAGCAGTTCTTC. Its translation: CASSSPGLEDEQFF.

The DNA of the CDR3 is TGTGCCAGCAGGACCAGGTTTGGCACTGAAGCTTTCTTT. Its protein is CASRTRFGTEAFF. The chain uses TRBV13 and TRBJ1-1, with no clear D. The germline V and J ends were trimmed by 6 bases and 4 bases, with 12 bases remaining between them. CDR1 is PRHDT, CDR2 FYEKMQ, per germline (reference sequence). CDR3 length equals 13 residues.

This sequence joins TRBV27 and TRBJ1-1; D unclear. Germline CDR1 MNHEY, CDR2 SMNVEV (reference sequence). This CDR3 contains 13 residues. Trimming took 0 bases from V and 1 from J, leaving 3 bases between them. CDR3 sequence (DNA): TGTGCCAGCAGTTTATCAGAGAACACTGAAGCTTTCTTT. This gives the protein CASSLSENTEAFF.

This chain connects TRBV27 to TRBJ2-2; possible D gene TRBD1, 5 bases. CDR1 and CDR2 from the germline V gene are MNHEY and SMNVEV (reference sequence). The CDR3 loop spans 15 amino acids. Trimming removed 3 bases from V and 1 base from J, with 9 bases in between. The CDR3 nucleotides are TGTGCCAGCAGTTTTATTCAGGGGAACACCGGGGAGCTGTTTTTT. It encodes CASSFIQGNTGELFF.

V gene TRBV28 combines with J gene TRBJ2-1, with a weak D call TRBD1 (5 bases). From germline, CDR1 is MDHEN and CDR2 SYDVKM. The CDR3 is 17 residues long. Trimming stripped 6 bases from V and 0 bases from J, with 18 bases between. The CDR3 is CASSPDRALSSYNEQFF. Here the CDR3 DNA reads TGTGCCAGCAGCCCAGACAGAGCCCTGAGCTCCTACAATGAGCAGTTCTTC.

About this clone itself: Within the sample, other DNA sequences also encode this same CDR3. The gene calls are TRBV20-1 and TRBJ2-7; D is ambiguous. The CDR3 is made up of 11 amino acids. Germline CDR1 DFQATT, CDR2 SNEGSKA (reference sequence). Trimming removed 0 bases at V and 4 bases at J, with 4 bases between. As DNA, the CDR3 is TGCAGTGCTAGAGATAATTACGAGCAGTACTTC. It codes for CSARDNYEQYF.

The chain employs TRBV11-2 and TRBJ2-5; 8 bases line up with TRBD2. The CDR3 runs to 15 residues. Germline V gene data show CDR1 as SGHAT and CDR2 as FQNNGV. V was pared by 5 bases and J by 3 bases, with 8 bases of the junction left unmatched. The CDR3 DNA is TGTGCCAGCAGCCACGCGTCAGCGGGAGAAGAGACCCAGTACTTC. It encodes CASSHASAGEETQYF. Looking up the rest from reference TRBV11-2 and TRBJ2-5 gives the full variable domain: EAGVAQSPRYKIIEKRQSVAFWCNPISGHATLYWYQQILGQGPKLLIQFQNNGVVDDSQLPKDRFSAERLKGVDSTLKIQPAKLEDSAVYLCASSHASAGEETQYFGPGTRLLVL.

This chain links TRBV18 with TRBJ1-3; possible D gene TRBD1, 6 bases. CDR3 length: 18 amino acids. Trimming pared 3 bases from V and 0 bases from J, leaving 18 bases between. Germline CDR1 reads KGHSH; CDR2 reads LQKENI. The CDR3 nucleotides read TGTGCCAGCTCACCCCGCAACGATCCAGGGGCCTCTGGAAACACCATATATTTT. Amino acids: CASSPRNDPGASGNTIYF.

The V gene is TRBV28, the J gene TRBJ1-1, with 7 bases matching TRBD1. CDR3 length equals 15 residues. Germline V gene data show CDR1 as MDHEN and CDR2 as SYDVKM. The V gene end was trimmed by 5 bases and the J gene end by 4 bases; junction bases not matched to a gene: 10. The DNA of the CDR3 is TGTGCCAGCAGTATCCCAAGGGGGCGCGGCACTGAAGCTTTCTTT. This codes for CASSIPRGRGTEAFF.

The rearrangement links TRBV5-4 to TRBJ2-5, with TRBD2 matching 14 bases. J lost 5 bases, V lost 0 bases, and 6 bases had no gene match. This CDR3 spans 17 amino acids. In germline, CDR1 is SGHNT, CDR2 YYREEE (reference sequence). The CDR3 loop reads CASSLAGLAGVGETQYF. The CDR3 DNA reads TGTGCCAGCAGCTTGGCGGGACTAGCGGGAGTAGGGGAGACCCAGTACTTC.

The rearrangement links TRBV9 to TRBJ2-1; 13 bases map to TRBD2. The junction had 3 bases not matched to a gene; V was cut back by 0 bases and J by 0 bases. The CDR3 is made up of 18 amino acids. In germline, CDR1 is SGDLS, CDR2 YYNGEE. The CDR3 DNA reads as TGTGCCAGCAGCGTAGGACTAGCGGGGGGATCCTCCTACAATGAGCAGTTCTTC. This codes for CASSVGLAGGSSYNEQFF.

Written as DNA, the CDR3 is TGCGCCACCTCAGGGGGAACTAACTATGGCTACACCTTC. Translating gives CATSGGTNYGYTF. The chain couples TRBV10-2 to TRBJ1-2; 7 bases are shared with TRBD1. CDR1 and CDR2 (germline): WSHSY, SAAADI. The V and J ends lost 10 bases and 0 bases, in that order; junction bases with no gene match: 5. The CDR3 consists of 13 residues.

This rearrangement joins TRBV2 to TRBJ1-4; D not resolved. CDR3 length: 10 amino acids. V dropped 6 bases and J dropped 8 bases, with 4 bases sitting between them. CDR1 and CDR2 from the germline V gene are SNHLY and FYNNEI. In DNA, the CDR3 is TGTGCCAGCAGACAGGAAAAACTGTTTTTT. Translation gives CASRQEKLFF.

The rearrangement uses TRBV4-2 and TRBJ2-7, with TRBD2 matching 13 bases. The CDR3 is 16 residues long. Germline assignment: CDR1 LGHNA and CDR2 YNFKEQ. The junction had 6 bases not matched to a gene; V was cut back by 0 bases and J by 7 bases. CDR3 bases: TGTGCCAGCAGCCAAGAACTAGCGGGAGGGGTGTGGGAGCAGTACTTC. Its protein product is CASSQELAGGVWEQYF.

With regard to this clone: This same CDR3 is encoded by further DNA sequences in the sample. The V and J genes are TRBV19 and TRBJ1-5; D is ambiguous. The CDR3 totals 14 residues. The germline V gene has CDR1 LNHDA and CDR2 SQIVND (reference sequence). V was cut by 5 bases and J by 4 bases, with 12 bases left in between. The CDR3 coding sequence is TGTGCCAGTAGTCCCGGTCGAAGGAATCAGCCCCAGCATTTT. It specifies CASSPGRRNQPQHF.

The chain links TRBV19 to TRBJ1-4; D unresolved. The CDR3 covers 13 residues. Germline V CDR1 and CDR2: LNHDA, SQIVND (reference sequence). Trimming left V 5 bases short and J 7 bases short, with 11 bases between. In DNA, the CDR3 is TGTGCCAGTAGTCTCCGGAGGAGTGAAAAACTGTTTTTT. Its protein is CASSLRRSEKLFF.

The V gene is TRBV11-2, the J gene TRBJ2-7; D is ambiguous. The CDR3 is 14 residues long. Germline values: CDR1 SGHAT, CDR2 FQNNGV. Trimming took off 5 bases at V and 0 bases at J, with 11 bases between the two ends. CDR3 sequence reads: CASSQVWDSYEQYF. The CDR3 DNA reads TGTGCCAGCAGCCAGGTATGGGACTCCTACGAGCAGTACTTC.

The chain employs TRBV11-2 and TRBJ2-4; TRBD1 aligns across 9 bases. The length of the CDR3 is 14 residues. Germline lookup yields CDR1 SGHAT and CDR2 FQNNGV. V lost 4 bases to trimming and J lost 7 bases; unmatched junction nucleotides: 5. CDR3 protein: CASSWGTGRNIQYF. CDR3 nucleotide sequence: TGTGCCAGCAGCTGGGGGACAGGGCGTAACATTCAGTACTTC.